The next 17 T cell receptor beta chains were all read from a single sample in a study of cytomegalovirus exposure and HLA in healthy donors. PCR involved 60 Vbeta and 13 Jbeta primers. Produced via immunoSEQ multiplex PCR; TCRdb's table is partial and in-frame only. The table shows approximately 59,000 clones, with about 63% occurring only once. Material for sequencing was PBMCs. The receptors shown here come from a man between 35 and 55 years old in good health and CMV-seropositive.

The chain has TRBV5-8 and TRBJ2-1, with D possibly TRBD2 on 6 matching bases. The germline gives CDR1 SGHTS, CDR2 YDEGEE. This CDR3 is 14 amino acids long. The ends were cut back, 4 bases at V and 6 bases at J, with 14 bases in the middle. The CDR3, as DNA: TGTGCCAGCAGCCTATTTAGCGGCCCCAATGAGCAGTTCTTC. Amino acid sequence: CASSLFSGPNEQFF.

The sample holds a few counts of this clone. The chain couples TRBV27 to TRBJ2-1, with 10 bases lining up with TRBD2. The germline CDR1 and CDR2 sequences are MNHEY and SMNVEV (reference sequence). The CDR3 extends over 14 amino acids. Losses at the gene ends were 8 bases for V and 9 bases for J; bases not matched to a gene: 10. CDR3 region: CASRSGGALFEQFF. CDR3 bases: TGTGCCAGCCGGAGCGGGGGGGCCTTGTTTGAGCAGTTCTTC.

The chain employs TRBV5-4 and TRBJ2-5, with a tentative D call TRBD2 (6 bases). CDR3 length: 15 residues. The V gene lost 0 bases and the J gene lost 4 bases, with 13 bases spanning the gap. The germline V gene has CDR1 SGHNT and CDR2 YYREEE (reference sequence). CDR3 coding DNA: TGTGCCAGCAGCTTGGGGCAAAAGGGAGGAGAGACCCAGTACTTC. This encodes CASSLGQKGGETQYF.

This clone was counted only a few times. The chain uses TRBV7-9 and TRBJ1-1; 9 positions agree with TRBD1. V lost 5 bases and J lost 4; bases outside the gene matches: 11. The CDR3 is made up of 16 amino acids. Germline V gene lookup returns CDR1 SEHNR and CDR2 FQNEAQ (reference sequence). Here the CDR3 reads CASSPLDRGVVTEAFF. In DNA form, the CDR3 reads TGTGCCAGCAGCCCATTAGACAGGGGGGTAGTCACTGAAGCTTTCTTT.

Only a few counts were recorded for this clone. The CDR3 nucleotides read TGTGCCAGCAGCCAAGAGGGGGACAGGGGTCAGCCCCAGCATTTT. Encoded protein: CASSQEGDRGQPQHF. The chain is built from TRBV4-2 and TRBJ1-5; 10 nucleotides match TRBD1. The ends lost 0 bases at V and 6 bases at J; junction bases unmatched: 2. The CDR3 is 15 amino acids. CDR1 and CDR2 (germline): LGHNA, YNFKEQ.

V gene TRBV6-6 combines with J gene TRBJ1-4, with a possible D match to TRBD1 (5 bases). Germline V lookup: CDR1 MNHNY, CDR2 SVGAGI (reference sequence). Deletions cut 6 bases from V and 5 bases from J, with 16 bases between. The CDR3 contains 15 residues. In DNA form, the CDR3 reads TGTGCCAGCAGATCCGCCGACAGTCCCAATGAAAAACTGTTTTTT. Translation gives CASRSADSPNEKLFF.

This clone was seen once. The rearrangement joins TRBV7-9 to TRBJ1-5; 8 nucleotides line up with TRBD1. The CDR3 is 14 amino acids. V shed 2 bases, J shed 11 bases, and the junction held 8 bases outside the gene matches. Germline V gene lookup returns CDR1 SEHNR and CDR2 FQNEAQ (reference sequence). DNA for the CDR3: TGTGCCAGCAGCTTACAGGGGGCGGCCGAAGCCCAGCATTTT. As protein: CASSLQGAAEAQHF.

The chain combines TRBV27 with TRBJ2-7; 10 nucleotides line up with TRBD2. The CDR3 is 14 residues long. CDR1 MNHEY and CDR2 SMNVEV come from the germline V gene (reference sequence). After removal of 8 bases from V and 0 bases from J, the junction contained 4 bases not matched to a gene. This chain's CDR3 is CASVAGGPSYEQYF. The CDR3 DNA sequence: TGTGCCAGCGTAGCGGGAGGTCCCTCCTACGAGCAGTACTTC.

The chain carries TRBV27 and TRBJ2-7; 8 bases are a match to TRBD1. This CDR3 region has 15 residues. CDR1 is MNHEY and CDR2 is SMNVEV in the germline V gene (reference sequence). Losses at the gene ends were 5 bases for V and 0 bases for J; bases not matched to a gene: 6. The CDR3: CASSEGTGFSYEQYF. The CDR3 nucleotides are TGTGCCAGCAGTGAAGGGACAGGCTTCTCCTACGAGCAGTACTTC.

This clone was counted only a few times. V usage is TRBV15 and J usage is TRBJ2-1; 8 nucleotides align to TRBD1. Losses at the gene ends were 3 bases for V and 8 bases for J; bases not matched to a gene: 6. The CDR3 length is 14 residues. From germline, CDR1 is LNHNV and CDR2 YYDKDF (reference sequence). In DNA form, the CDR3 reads TGTGCCACCAGCAGTGGGACAGGTCACGATGAGCAGTTCTTC. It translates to CATSSGTGHDEQFF.

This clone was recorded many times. This CDR3 reads CASNPLNGGNTEAFF. The CDR3 coding sequence is TGCGCCAGCAACCCTCTTAACGGAGGGAACACTGAAGCTTTCTTT. The V and J genes are TRBV4-1 and TRBJ1-1; D gene uncertain. The CDR3 has 15 amino acids. In germline, CDR1 is MGHRA, CDR2 YSYEKL. With 7 bases removed from V and 1 base from J, the gap between germline ends came to 16 bases.

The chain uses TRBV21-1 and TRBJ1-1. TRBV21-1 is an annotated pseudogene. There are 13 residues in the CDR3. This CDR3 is CASTLYLEGEAFF. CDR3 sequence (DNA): TGTGCCAGCACCCTTTACCTAGAAGGTGAAGCTTTCTTT.

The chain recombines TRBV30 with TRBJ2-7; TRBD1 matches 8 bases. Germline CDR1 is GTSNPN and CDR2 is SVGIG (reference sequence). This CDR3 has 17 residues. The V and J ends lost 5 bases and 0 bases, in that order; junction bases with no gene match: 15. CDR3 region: CAWPKGQGADLSYEQYF. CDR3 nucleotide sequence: TGTGCCTGGCCGAAAGGACAGGGTGCTGATCTCTCCTACGAGCAGTACTTC. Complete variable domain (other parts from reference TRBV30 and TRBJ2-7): SQTIHQWPATLVQPVGSPLSLECTVEGTSNPNLYWYRQAAGRGLQLLFYSVGIGQISSEVPQNLSASRPQDRQFILSSKKLLLSDSGFYLCAWPKGQGADLSYEQYFGPGTRLTVT.

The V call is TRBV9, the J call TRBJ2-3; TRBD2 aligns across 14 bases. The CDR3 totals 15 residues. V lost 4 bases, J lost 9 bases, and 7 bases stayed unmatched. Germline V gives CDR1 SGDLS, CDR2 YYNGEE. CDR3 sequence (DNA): TGTGCCAGCAGCTCCCAGGGACTAGCGGGAGACACGCAGTATTTT. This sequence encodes CASSSQGLAGDTQYF.

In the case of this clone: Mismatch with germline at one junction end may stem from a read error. The CDR3, as DNA: TGTGCCTGGAAGCGGGGGGTCCAAGGGACCCAGTACTTC. It translates to CAWKRGVQGTQYF. The chain recombines TRBV30 with TRBJ2-5, with TRBD2 identical over 9 bases. The V gene's germline CDR1 is GTSNPN and CDR2 SVGIG (reference sequence). The CDR3 consists of 13 residues.

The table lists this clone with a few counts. The CDR3 coding sequence is TGTGCCAGCAGCGCGAGCGGGGCGACCGGGGAGCTGTTTTTT. Protein product: CASSASGATGELFF. This chain connects TRBV7-2 to TRBJ2-2; 7 bases agree with TRBD2. CDR1 and CDR2 from the germline V gene are SGHTA and FQGNSA. Losses at the gene ends were 5 bases for V and 5 bases for J; bases not matched to a gene: 5. This CDR3 has 14 residues.

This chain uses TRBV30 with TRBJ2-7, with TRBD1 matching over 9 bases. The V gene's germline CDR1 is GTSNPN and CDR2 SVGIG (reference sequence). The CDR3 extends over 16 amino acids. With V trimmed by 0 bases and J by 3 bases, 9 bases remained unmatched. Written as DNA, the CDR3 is TGTGCCTGGAGTGTACGGATGGGACAGGGAGACTACGAGCAGTACTTC. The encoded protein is CAWSVRMGQGDYEQYF.